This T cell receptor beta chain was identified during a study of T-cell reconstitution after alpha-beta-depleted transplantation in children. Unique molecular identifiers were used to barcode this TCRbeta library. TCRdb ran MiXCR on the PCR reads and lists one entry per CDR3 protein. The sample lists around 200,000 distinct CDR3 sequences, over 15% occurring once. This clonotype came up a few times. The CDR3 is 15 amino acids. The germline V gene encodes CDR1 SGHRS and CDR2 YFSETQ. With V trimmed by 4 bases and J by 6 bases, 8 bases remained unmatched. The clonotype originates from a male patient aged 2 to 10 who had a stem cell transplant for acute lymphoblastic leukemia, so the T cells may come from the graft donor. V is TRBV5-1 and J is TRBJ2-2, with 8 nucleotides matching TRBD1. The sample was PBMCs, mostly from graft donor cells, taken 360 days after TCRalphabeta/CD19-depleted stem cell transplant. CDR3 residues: CASSHDRGSAGELFF. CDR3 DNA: TGCGCCAGCAGCCACGACAGGGGATCCGCCGGGGAGCTGTTTTTT.